This TCR beta chain was identified in a study of T cells in Graves' hyperthyroidism and ophthalmopathy. This clonotype has a count of ten or more. Its antigen is not known. Disease duration under 2 months; hyperthyroidism patients were aged 18 to 65. What was amplified from RNA transcripts were TCR beta CDR3 regions. HTBI primers were the set used in a first-round RT-PCR of the TCR CDR3. TCRdb re-called the multiplex PCR reads with MiXCR, one entry per CDR3 protein. Of 400,000 to 550,000 distinct CDR3 sequences in the sample, approximately 14% were seen once. Study-wide results and caveats: Blood also contained most expanded thyroid clonotypes above 0.001.

The TCR originated in a woman between 18 and 29 years old with Graves' hyperthyroidism. Sequenced: blood.

The CDR3 region is CASSFPAGGETETQYF. The CDR3 DNA follows: TGTGCCAGCAGTTTCCCAGCGGGAGGTGAAACAGAGACCCAGTACTTC. This chain links TRBV28 with TRBJ2-5; TRBD2 matches at 9 bases. Germline V gives CDR1 MDHEN, CDR2 SYDVKM. Unmatched junction bases numbered 9, after V lost 3 bases and J lost 4 bases. The CDR3 covers 16 residues.